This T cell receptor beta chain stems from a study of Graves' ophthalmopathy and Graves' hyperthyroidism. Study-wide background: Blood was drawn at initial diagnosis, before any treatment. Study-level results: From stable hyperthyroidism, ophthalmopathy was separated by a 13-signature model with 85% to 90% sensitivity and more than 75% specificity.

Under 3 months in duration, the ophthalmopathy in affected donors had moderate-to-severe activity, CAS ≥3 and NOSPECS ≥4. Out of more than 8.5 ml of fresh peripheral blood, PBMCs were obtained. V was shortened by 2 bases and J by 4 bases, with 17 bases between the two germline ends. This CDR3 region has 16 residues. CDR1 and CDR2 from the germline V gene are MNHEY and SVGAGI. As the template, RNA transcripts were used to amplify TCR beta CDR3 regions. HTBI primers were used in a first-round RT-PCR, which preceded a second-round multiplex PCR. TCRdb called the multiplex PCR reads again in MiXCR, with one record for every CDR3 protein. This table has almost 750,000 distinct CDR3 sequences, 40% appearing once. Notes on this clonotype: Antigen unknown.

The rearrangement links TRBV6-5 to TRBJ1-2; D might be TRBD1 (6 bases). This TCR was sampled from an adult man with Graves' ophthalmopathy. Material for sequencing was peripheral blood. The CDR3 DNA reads TGTGCCAGCAGTTACGGGGGGGCGACCGGGGTCTATGGCTACACCTTC. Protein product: CASSYGGATGVYGYTF.